What follows are 31 T cell receptor beta chains derived from one specimen sequenced in a study of shared clonotypes between healthy human individuals. TCRdb's copy holds only in-frame clones and misses some; the assay was immunoSEQ multiplex PCR. The sample consists of 180,000 or so clones, approximately 95% of them appearing once. The material sequenced was naive CD4+ T cells sorted from blood. Documented subset: CD45RA+ positively selected. Source of these receptors: a woman aged 25 to 45 in good health.

V and J are TRBV28 and TRBJ1-5, with TRBD1 identical over 7 bases. Germline CDR1 and CDR2: MDHEN and SYDVKM. CDR3 length: 14 residues. Trimming took 8 bases from V and 2 from J; bases not matched to a gene: 6. The CDR3 DNA reads as TGTGCCAGCGAAGGGGACAGCCGCAATCAGCCCCAGCATTTT. Residues: CASEGDSRNQPQHF.

This CDR3 reads CASSLINPYGYTF. The DNA for the CDR3 is TGTGCCAGCAGCTTAATCAACCCATATGGCTACACCTTC. The genes are TRBV7-2 and TRBJ1-2, with unresolved D. This CDR3 is built from 13 residues. V shed 2 bases and J shed 5 bases, with 9 bases lying between them. The V gene's germline CDR1 is SGHTA and CDR2 FQGNSA.

The rearrangement uses TRBV2 and TRBJ1-4; the D gene is possibly TRBD1 (5 bases). The germline V gene has CDR1 SNHLY and CDR2 FYNNEI. V dropped 7 bases and J dropped 1 base, with 16 bases sitting between them. This CDR3 comprises 16 residues. CDR3 sequence: CASIPGFLLTNEKLFF. CDR3 nucleotides: TGTGCCAGCATACCAGGGTTTCTCTTAACTAATGAAAAACTGTTTTTT.

The chain recombines TRBV18 with TRBJ1-5, with TRBD1 as a possible D gene (6 bases). The CDR3 contains 17 residues. Germline CDR1 KGHSH, CDR2 LQKENI. V was cut by 3 bases and J by 1 base, with 16 bases left in between. The DNA of the CDR3 is TGTGCCAGCTCACCCGAGGGGGTAATACGAAGCAATCAGCCCCAGCATTTT. Its translation: CASSPEGVIRSNQPQHF.

The rearrangement joins TRBV6-1 to TRBJ2-7; TRBD1 matches at 9 bases. The trim removed 4 bases at V and 6 bases at J, leaving 10 bases unmatched. CDR3 length: 15 amino acids. Looked up from germline, CDR1 is MNHNS and CDR2 is SASEGT. CDR3 protein: CASSGLGTGQFEQYF. The CDR3 bases are TGTGCCAGCAGTGGCCTTGGGACAGGGCAGTTCGAGCAGTACTTC.

This chain links TRBV5-1 with TRBJ2-3, with 14 positions matching TRBD2. J was trimmed by 5 bases and V by 4 bases; bases with no gene match: 6. Germline CDR1 reads SGHRS; CDR2 reads YFSETQ. CDR3 length: 16 residues. CDR3 residues: CASSARLAGGRDTQYF. The CDR3, as DNA: TGCGCCAGCAGCGCCCGACTAGCGGGAGGGAGAGATACGCAGTATTTT.

V and J are TRBV19 and TRBJ1-4, with 8 nucleotides matching TRBD1. With 6 bases clipped from V and 5 bases from J, the junction kept 8 bases outside the gene matches. The CDR3 spans 15 residues. Germline CDR1 is LNHDA and CDR2 is SQIVND (reference sequence). The chain's CDR3 is CASSPLHRGNEKLFF. The CDR3 region has the DNA TGTGCCAGTAGCCCGCTCCACAGGGGGAATGAAAAACTGTTTTTT.

In the case of this clone: Different DNA sequences within this sample yield the same CDR3. The rearrangement joins TRBV5-1 to TRBJ2-6, with TRBD1 as a possible D gene (6 bases). Germline assignment: CDR1 SGHRS and CDR2 YFSETQ. The CDR3 sequence is 15 residues long. The V end was cut by 0 bases, the J end by 4 bases, with 8 bases between. The CDR3 protein is CASSLVGTGANVLTF. CDR3 in DNA: TGCGCCAGCAGCTTGGTCGGGACAGGGGCCAACGTCCTGACTTTC.

The genes are TRBV27 and TRBJ1-5; 7 bases map to TRBD1. With V trimmed by 6 bases and J by 9 bases, 8 bases remained unmatched. The CDR3 has 13 residues. The V gene's germline CDR1 is MNHEY and CDR2 SMNVEV (reference sequence). The CDR3 spells CASSRKRDRPQHF. CDR3 sequence (DNA): TGTGCCAGCAGCCGAAAGAGGGACAGGCCCCAGCATTTT.

The rearrangement links TRBV11-2 to TRBJ2-7, with TRBD2 as a possible D gene (5 bases). CDR3 length: 13 residues. V lost 1 base and J lost 7, with 11 bases in between. Germline V gives CDR1 SGHAT, CDR2 FQNNGV. The chain's CDR3 is CASSLVIGEEQYF. CDR3 bases: TGTGCCAGCAGCTTAGTAATCGGGGAAGAGCAGTACTTC.

This chain joins TRBV15 and TRBJ1-5; 7 bases are shared with TRBD1. V shed 6 bases, J shed 4 bases, and the junction held 6 bases outside the gene matches. The CDR3 totals 14 residues. Germline CDR1 reads LNHNV; CDR2 reads YYDKDF (reference sequence). CDR3 sequence (DNA): TGTGCCACCAGTCAAGGACAGGAGAATCAGCCCCAGCATTTT. Translated: CATSQGQENQPQHF.

This chain uses TRBV15 with TRBJ2-7; D is unclear. CDR1 and CDR2 (germline): LNHNV, YYDKDF (reference sequence). The CDR3 extends over 14 amino acids. Deletions cut 1 base from V and 3 bases from J, with 10 bases between. CDR3 coding DNA: TGTGCCACCAGCAGAGGACGTGGGCTCTACGAGCAGTACTTC. It specifies CATSRGRGLYEQYF.

The chain combines TRBV6-6 with TRBJ2-7, with D unresolved. Germline lookup yields CDR1 MNHNY and CDR2 SVGAGI (reference sequence). V was cut by 0 bases and J by 3 bases, with 6 bases left in between. The CDR3 runs to 13 residues. The CDR3 here is CASSYSRVYEQYF. CDR3 bases: TGTGCCAGCAGTTACTCGAGAGTCTACGAGCAGTACTTC.

The CDR3 nucleotides read TGTGCCTGGAGTCCTTCTCGGACAGGGAAGAATAGCAATCAGCCCCAGCATTTT. Translation: CAWSPSRTGKNSNQPQHF. V gene TRBV30 combines with J gene TRBJ1-5; TRBD1 matches 8 bases. There are 18 residues in the CDR3. CDR1 is GTSNPN, CDR2 SVGIG, per germline (reference sequence). Losses at the gene ends were 2 bases for V and 0 bases for J; bases not matched to a gene: 12.

The V gene is TRBV6-5, the J gene TRBJ1-3; D unresolved. The germline CDR1 and CDR2 sequences are MNHEY and SVGAGI. V gave up 5 bases and J gave up 4 bases, with 15 bases separating them. The CDR3 is made up of 15 amino acids. The CDR3 coding sequence is TGTGCCAGCAGTCGTTCGGTTCTGAAGGGAAACACCATATATTTT. It encodes CASSRSVLKGNTIYF.

J is TRBJ1-2 and V is TRBV28; D gene ambiguous. This CDR3 is built from 12 residues. From germline, CDR1 is MDHEN and CDR2 SYDVKM. In DNA, the CDR3 is TGTATCACCTGGGCCGTTATGGCTGGCTACACCTTC. Translation: CITWAVMAGYTF.

This chain links TRBV29-1 with TRBJ2-1; 11 bases fit TRBD2. This CDR3 has 15 amino acids. The ends lost 4 bases at V and 4 bases at J; junction bases unmatched: 6. The germline V gene has CDR1 SQVTM and CDR2 ANQGSEA. The CDR3 sequence is CSVVASGRKYNEQFF. DNA for the CDR3: TGCAGCGTTGTGGCTAGCGGGAGGAAGTACAATGAGCAGTTCTTC.

V gene TRBV5-8 combines with J gene TRBJ1-1; D is possibly TRBD1 (5 bases). Germline CDR1 and CDR2: SGHTS and YDEGEE. The CDR3 is 16 amino acids. V was cut by 4 bases and J by 0 bases, with 16 bases left in between. Written as DNA, the CDR3 is TGTGCCAGCAGCGCCGGTCCGGGACGCCTGAACACTGAAGCTTTCTTT. This encodes CASSAGPGRLNTEAFF. Based on the CDR3 plus reference TRBV5-8 and TRBJ1-1, the full variable domain is EAGVTQSPTHLIKTRGQQATLRCSPISGHTSVYWYQQALGLGLQFLLWYDEGEERNRGNFPPRFSGRQFPNYSSELNVNALELEDSALYLCASSAGPGRLNTEAFFGQGTRLTVV.

Concerning this clone itself: At one of its ends the junction is not consistent with the germline gene, which may arise from a read error. The gene calls are TRBV29-1 and TRBJ2-7; TRBD1 agrees at 9 bases. Germline loops: CDR1 SQVTM, CDR2 ANQGSEA. The CDR3 sequence is 17 residues long. The CDR3 loop reads CSVKDFRRDRDTYEQYF. The CDR3 DNA sequence: TGCAGCGTTAAAGATTTTCGCCGGGACAGGGATACCTACGAGCAGTACTTC.

The V gene is TRBV5-1, the J gene TRBJ2-1, with D perhaps TRBD2 (6 bases). From germline, CDR1 is SGHRS and CDR2 YFSETQ. V gave up 0 bases and J gave up 6 bases, with 19 bases separating them. The CDR3 runs to 17 residues. Written as DNA, the CDR3 is TGCGCCAGCAGCTTGGTTATCCCTAGCGCTGTTCGCAATGAGCAGTTCTTC. Its translation is CASSLVIPSAVRNEQFF. The whole variable domain, filled in from reference TRBV5-1 and TRBJ2-1, reads KAGVTQTPRYLIKTRGQQVTLSCSPISGHRSVSWYQQTPGQGLQFLFEYFSETQRNKGNFPGRFSGRQFSNSRSEMNVSTLELGDSALYLCASSLVIPSAVRNEQFFGPGTRLTVL.

This clone was observed a single time. CDR3 region: CASSLGVVPNEQFF. CDR3 bases: TGTGCCAGCAGCTTGGGAGTAGTACCCAATGAGCAGTTCTTC. The chain uses TRBV7-9 and TRBJ2-1; D might be TRBD2 (5 bases). Germline V CDR1 and CDR2: SEHNR, FQNEAQ (reference sequence). There are 14 residues in the CDR3. Trimming took 3 bases from V and 6 from J, leaving 12 bases between them. The complete variable domain, with remaining parts taken from reference TRBV7-9 and TRBJ2-1, reads DTGVSQNPRHKITKRGQNVTFRCDPISEHNRLYWYRQTLGQGPEFLTYFQNEAQLEKSRLLSDRFSAERPKGSFSTLEIQRTEQGDSAMYLCASSLGVVPNEQFFGPGTRLTVL.

The CDR3 loop reads CASSPAGTSYEQYF. DNA of the CDR3: TGTGCCAGCAGTCCGGCGGGGACTTCCTACGAGCAGTACTTC. V and J are TRBV28 and TRBJ2-7, with D possibly being TRBD2 (6 bases). Germline V gene sequence: CDR1 MDHEN, CDR2 SYDVKM. The CDR3 length is 14 residues. Trimming removed 5 bases from V and 1 base from J, with 12 bases in between.

The V call is TRBV27, the J call TRBJ2-5, with a weak D call TRBD1 (6 bases). Matching the DNA end better, TRBJ2-7 makes the J call doubtful. The CDR3 totals 13 residues. CDR1 is MNHEY and CDR2 is SMNVEV in the germline V gene (reference sequence). The CDR3 spells CATRGSETYEQYF. CDR3 nucleotide sequence: TGTGCCACCAGGGGCAGCGAGACCTACGAGCAGTACTTC.

This rearrangement joins TRBV19 to TRBJ1-5, with D perhaps TRBD1 (5 bases). Per germline, CDR1 LNHDA and CDR2 SQIVND (reference sequence). The CDR3 consists of 13 residues. The ends were cut back, 5 bases at V and 6 bases at J, with 11 bases in the middle. The CDR3 DNA sequence: TGTGCCAGTAGTCAGGGCATTAGTCAGCCCCAGCATTTT. Protein: CASSQGISQPQHF.

This clone was found once. This rearrangement joins TRBV7-9 to TRBJ1-1; no definite D call. Trimming stripped 3 bases from V and 8 bases from J, with 13 bases between. Germline V gives CDR1 SEHNR, CDR2 FQNEAQ (reference sequence). The CDR3 runs 13 residues. CDR3 sequence: CASSFPPEAEAFF. CDR3 sequence (DNA): TGTGCCAGCAGCTTCCCGCCCGAGGCAGAAGCTTTCTTT.

The rearrangement joins TRBV4-1 to TRBJ1-4, with 7 bases lining up with TRBD1. CDR3 size: 15 residues. Germline V gene sequence: CDR1 MGHRA, CDR2 YSYEKL. Unmatched junction bases numbered 1, after V lost 1 base and J lost 2 bases. The CDR3 DNA is TGCGCCAGCAGCCAAGCGGGACAGACTAATGAAAAACTGTTTTTT. This sequence encodes CASSQAGQTNEKLFF.

This clone was recorded a few times. The V gene is TRBV5-6, the J gene TRBJ1-2, with unresolved D. Germline loops: CDR1 SGHDT, CDR2 YYEEEE. The CDR3 length is 11 residues. The V end lost 8 bases, the J end lost 7 bases, and 12 bases lay between the germline ends. The CDR3 DNA follows: TGTGCCAGTGACGGCGGTGGTGGCTACACCTTC. The encoded protein is CASDGGGGYTF.

This clone was seen just once. The chain carries TRBV29-1 and TRBJ1-1, with 7 bases aligning to TRBD1. Germline CDR1 SQVTM, CDR2 ANQGSEA. The CDR3 runs 12 residues. The CDR3: CSVDRVDAEAFF. CDR3 nucleotide sequence: TGCAGTGTAGACAGGGTAGACGCTGAAGCTTTCTTT.

The chain recombines TRBV28 with TRBJ2-3; D unresolved. This CDR3 comprises 14 residues. Per the germline V gene, CDR1 is MDHEN and CDR2 is SYDVKM. Trimming cost V 8 bases and J 3 bases, with 15 bases left between them. The CDR3 loop reads CASPPGFETDTQYF. CDR3 nucleotide sequence: TGTGCCAGCCCTCCAGGATTTGAAACAGATACGCAGTATTTT.

As regards this clone: The same CDR3 arises from other DNA sequences in this sample as well. The V gene is TRBV5-1, the J gene TRBJ1-5; 7 bases are shared with TRBD1. Unmatched junction bases numbered 6, after V lost 5 bases and J lost 4 bases. The germline V gene has CDR1 SGHRS and CDR2 YFSETQ. The CDR3 spans 14 residues. The DNA for the CDR3 is TGCGCCAGCAGTCCCGGGACAGAGAATCAGCCCCAGCATTTT. Its protein product is CASSPGTENQPQHF.

The chain uses TRBV7-8 and TRBJ2-1; no reliable D call. V was shortened by 1 base and J by 6 bases, with 7 bases between the two germline ends. Germline loops: CDR1 SGHVS, CDR2 FQNEAQ. There are 13 residues in the CDR3. The CDR3 DNA follows: TGTGCCAGCAGCTTAGTAGCAACCAATGAGCAGTTCTTC. Translated, it gives CASSLVATNEQFF.